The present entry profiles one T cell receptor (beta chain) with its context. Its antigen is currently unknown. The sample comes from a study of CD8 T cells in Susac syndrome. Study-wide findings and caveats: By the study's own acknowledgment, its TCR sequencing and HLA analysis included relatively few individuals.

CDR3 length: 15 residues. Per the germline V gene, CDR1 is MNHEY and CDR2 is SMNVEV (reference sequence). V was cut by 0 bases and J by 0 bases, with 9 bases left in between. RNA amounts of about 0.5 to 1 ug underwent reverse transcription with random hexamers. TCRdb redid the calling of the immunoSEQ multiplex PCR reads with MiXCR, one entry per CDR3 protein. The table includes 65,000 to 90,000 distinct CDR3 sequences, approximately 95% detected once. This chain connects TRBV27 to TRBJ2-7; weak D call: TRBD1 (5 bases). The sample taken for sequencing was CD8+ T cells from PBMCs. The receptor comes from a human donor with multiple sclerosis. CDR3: CASSLSAGLSYEQYF. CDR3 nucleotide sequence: TGTGCCAGCAGTTTATCGGCAGGGCTCTCCTACGAGCAGTACTTC.